This T cell receptor (beta chain) comes out of a study of technical replicates of blood from several donors. Sequenced by immunoSEQ multiplex PCR; TCRdb stores in-frame clones only, minus some. Of 75,000 to 100,000 clones listed, over 85% were seen once; the top ten hold 0.2% to 0.3%. On this clone: The junction differs from germline at one of its ends, possibly a read error.

The CDR3 sequence is 15 residues long. Per germline, CDR1 LGHNA and CDR2 YNFKEQ. This receptor was taken from a human donor in good health. The chain combines TRBV4-2 with TRBJ2-5, with 7 bases aligning to TRBD1. The sequenced sample consisted of T cells isolated from PBMCs. DNA of the CDR3: TGTGCCAGCAGCCAAGGTACGACAGGGCAAGCGACCCAGTACTTC. It translates to CASSQGTTGQATQYF.